A single sample gave rise to the 8 T cell receptor beta chains below, sequenced in a study of cytomegalovirus exposure and HLA in healthy donors (dated by TCRdb to about 2017). The receptor library was made with the immunoSEQ multiplex PCR assay. The multiplex PCR relied on a mix of 60 forward primers for TCR Vbeta segments and 13 reverse primers for TCR Jbeta segments. Not all clones reach the TCRdb copy of this immuneACCESS table, which keeps in-frame sequences only. Checked studies attribute under half of the gap to unresolved V genes and leave the rest unexplained. This sample comprises roughly 61,000 clones, 65% to 85% of them detected only once. Under 7% of the sample is taken by the ten largest. The sequencing sample was made of PBMCs. These receptors originate from a male donor in good health and CMV-seronegative.

The CDR3 DNA reads TGTGCCAGTAGACCTAGCGGGGGGGACGGGAATGAGCAGTTCTTC. It specifies CASRPSGGDGNEQFF. J is TRBJ2-1 and V is TRBV19; TRBD2 matches at 12 bases. V trimming: 6 bases; J trimming: 7 bases; junction bases outside the gene matches: 7. CDR1 and CDR2 from the germline V gene are LNHDA and SQIVND (reference sequence). This CDR3 is built from 15 residues.

The chain links TRBV30 to TRBJ1-1, with D uncertain. The CDR3 is made up of 16 amino acids. Per germline, CDR1 GTSNPN and CDR2 SVGIG (reference sequence). V was cut by 2 bases and J by 1 base, with 17 bases left in between. The CDR3 sequence is CAWSLHLGRENTEAFF. The CDR3 bases are TGTGCCTGGAGTCTCCATTTGGGGAGAGAGAACACTGAAGCTTTCTTT.

The CDR3 sequence is CASAETGLSTDTQYF. The DNA of the CDR3 is TGTGCCAGCGCGGAGACAGGGCTTAGCACAGATACGCAGTATTTT. The gene calls are TRBV6-5 and TRBJ2-3; 7 nucleotides match TRBD1. The V gene's germline CDR1 is MNHEY and CDR2 SVGAGI. V trimming: 8 bases; J trimming: 0 bases; junction bases outside the gene matches: 8. This CDR3 contains 15 residues.

The chain joins TRBV27 to TRBJ2-1; 7 bases are shared with TRBD1. CDR1 MNHEY and CDR2 SMNVEV come from the germline V gene (reference sequence). Germline trimming cut 5 bases from V and 2 bases from J; bases unmatched to any gene: 9. The CDR3 is 16 amino acids. CDR3 in amino acids: CASSPRGGWTYNEQFF. The CDR3 nucleotides read TGTGCCAGCAGTCCCCGAGGGGGCTGGACCTACAATGAGCAGTTCTTC.

This chain joins TRBV11-3 and TRBJ1-6, with unresolved D. Germline V gives CDR1 SGHNT, CDR2 YENEEA. The CDR3 consists of 14 residues. The V end lost 1 base, the J end lost 6 bases, and 7 bases lay between the germline ends. The CDR3 coding sequence is TGTGCCAGCAGCTTAGGAGGCGGTAATTCACCCCTCCACTTT. Translated: CASSLGGGNSPLHF.

The J gene is TRBJ1-1, the V gene TRBV5-1; TRBD1 is a possible D gene (6 bases). Trimming stripped 2 bases from V and 1 base from J, with 12 bases between. The CDR3 is made up of 15 amino acids. The germline V gene encodes CDR1 SGHRS and CDR2 YFSETQ. The CDR3 DNA reads as TGCGCCAGCAGCTTAACCGGGACACCGAACACTGAAGCTTTCTTT. This translates into CASSLTGTPNTEAFF.

The chain couples TRBV7-2 to TRBJ2-1, with unresolved D. Trimming shortened V by 7 bases and J by 12 bases, and 19 bases separated the two germline ends. This CDR3 has 13 amino acids. Germline values: CDR1 SGHTA, CDR2 FQGNSA. As DNA, the CDR3 is TGTGCCAGCACCCCCCTAGGCCACCCAGCGCAGTTCTTC. Translated, it gives CASTPLGHPAQFF.

V gene TRBV7-9 combines with J gene TRBJ2-1, with 9 bases that match TRBD2. V lost 5 bases to trimming and J lost 0 bases; unmatched junction nucleotides: 14. CDR1 SEHNR and CDR2 FQNEAQ come from the germline V gene (reference sequence). The CDR3 is 19 amino acids. CDR3 in amino acids: CASSRGGVAGESSYNEQFF. The CDR3 coding sequence is TGTGCCAGCAGCAGAGGGGGAGTAGCGGGGGAGAGCTCCTACAATGAGCAGTTCTTC.